The 16 T cell receptor beta chains below come from one sample, sequenced in a study of shared clonotypes between healthy human individuals. TCRdb's table, derived via immunoSEQ multiplex PCR, lists solely in-frame clones and lacks some. The sample consists of millions of clones, 80% to 95% of them appearing once. The sequenced sample consisted of naive CD4+ T cells from PBMCs. Subset meaning: CD45RA+ positively selected. These receptors were obtained from a man between 18 and 35 years old in good health. Some clones in this sample may be carry-over from other donors' samples.

The chain links TRBV27 to TRBJ2-7; TRBD2 is a possible D gene (6 bases). Germline values: CDR1 MNHEY, CDR2 SMNVEV (reference sequence). Between the trimmed V and J ends, which lost 0 bases and 4 bases, there was a span of 19 bases. The CDR3 consists of 17 residues. CDR3 bases: TGTGCCAGCAGTTTATCGACTACTCGTGGGGGGAGATACGAGCAGTACTTC. This gives the protein CASSLSTTRGGRYEQYF.

The chain employs TRBV4-1 and TRBJ2-3; TRBD2 is a possible D gene (6 bases). The germline V gene encodes CDR1 MGHRA and CDR2 YSYEKL. The CDR3 has 14 residues. V was pared by 6 bases and J by 1 base, with 11 bases between. Here the CDR3 DNA reads TGCGCCAGCAGTCGCTCTAGCGGCACAGATACGCAGTATTTT. As protein: CASSRSSGTDTQYF.

V gene TRBV18 combines with J gene TRBJ2-2; no firm D call. Germline V lookup: CDR1 KGHSH, CDR2 LQKENI. The length of the CDR3 is 14 residues. Trimming shortened V by 3 bases and J by 7 bases, and 12 bases separated the two germline ends. For the CDR3, the DNA is TGTGCCAGCTCACCCGGAGAGGTGGTCGGGGAGCTGTTTTTT. Translation: CASSPGEVVGELFF. The full variable domain, rest sourced from reference TRBV18 and TRBJ2-2, is NAGVMQNPRHLVRRRGQEARLRCSPMKGHSHVYWYRQLPEEGLKFMVYLQKENIIDESGMPKERFSAEFPKEGPSILRIQQVVRGDSAAYFCASSPGEVVGELFFGEGSRLTVL.

The DNA for the CDR3 is TGTGCCAGCAGGGCCGGGAACTATGGCTACACCTTC. Amino acid sequence: CASRAGNYGYTF. V is TRBV27 and J is TRBJ1-2; the D is unclear. The CDR3 is 12 amino acids. Germline CDR1 is MNHEY and CDR2 is SMNVEV (reference sequence). V was trimmed by 6 bases and J by 2 bases, leaving 7 bases between them.

The chain is built from TRBV5-8 and TRBJ1-4; a possible D gene is TRBD1 (6 bases). Germline-derived CDR1 and CDR2 are SGHTS and YDEGEE. V was shortened by 1 base and J by 14 bases, with 15 bases between the two germline ends. The CDR3 extends over 13 amino acids. Here the CDR3 DNA reads TGTGCCAGCAGCTTGTGGGGGGCGGACAAGCTGTTTTTT. This translates into CASSLWGADKLFF.

This chain links TRBV6-5 with TRBJ2-1; D is unclear. This CDR3 comprises 15 residues. Germline V gene lookup returns CDR1 MNHEY and CDR2 SVGAGI. Deletions cut 6 bases from V and 1 base from J, with 13 bases between. The CDR3 DNA sequence: TGTGCCAGCAGCCCTACTGCGGTTTCCTACAATGAGCAGTTCTTC. Protein sequence: CASSPTAVSYNEQFF.

The chain recombines TRBV28 with TRBJ2-1, with TRBD2 as a possible D gene (6 bases). Per the germline V gene, CDR1 is MDHEN and CDR2 is SYDVKM. CDR3 length: 15 amino acids. Trimming stripped 4 bases from V and 12 bases from J, with 22 bases between. CDR3 sequence (DNA): TGTGCCAGCAGTTATCCGGGACTGTCCTACAAGGGGCAGTTCTTC. Translated, it gives CASSYPGLSYKGQFF.

V is TRBV27 and J is TRBJ1-4; no reliable D call. The germline V gene has CDR1 MNHEY and CDR2 SMNVEV (reference sequence). Trimming cost V 2 bases and J 7 bases, with 8 bases left between them. The CDR3 runs 13 residues. The CDR3 sequence: CASSLRWGEKLFF. CDR3 bases: TGTGCCAGCAGTTTAAGGTGGGGTGAAAAACTGTTTTTT.

The chain has TRBV6-6 and TRBJ1-5; 7 nucleotides match TRBD1. The CDR3 has 14 amino acids. Trimming at V came to 10 bases and at J to 0 bases, leaving 6 bases not matched to a gene. From germline, CDR1 is MNHNY and CDR2 SVGAGI (reference sequence). The CDR3: CATLDRHSNQPQHF. In DNA, the CDR3 is TGTGCCACCCTGGACAGGCATAGCAATCAGCCCCAGCATTTT.

The chain combines TRBV18 with TRBJ2-1, with 11 bases fitting TRBD2. Unmatched junction bases numbered 8, after V lost 2 bases and J lost 8 bases. The CDR3 is 16 residues long. Germline V gene lookup returns CDR1 KGHSH and CDR2 LQKENI. This CDR3 is CASSPIAGGPGDEQFF. The CDR3 region has the DNA TGTGCCAGCTCACCAATAGCGGGAGGGCCTGGAGATGAGCAGTTCTTC.

The chain is built from TRBV7-7 and TRBJ2-7; 10 bases align to TRBD2. J lost 3 bases, V lost 5 bases, and 4 bases had no gene match. Germline values: CDR1 SSHAT, CDR2 FNYEAQ (reference sequence). This CDR3 contains 14 residues. In DNA, the CDR3 is TGTGCCAGCAGCCCCAGCGGGAGGGACTACGAGCAGTACTTC. Its translation is CASSPSGRDYEQYF.

The V gene is TRBV4-1, the J gene TRBJ1-1; D remains unclear. The V end was cut by 0 bases, the J end by 2 bases, with 13 bases between. Germline V gene sequence: CDR1 MGHRA, CDR2 YSYEKL. The CDR3 is 16 residues long. CDR3 coding DNA: TGCGCCAGCAGCCAAGATTTTGGGATCCTCAACACTGAAGCTTTCTTT. This encodes CASSQDFGILNTEAFF.

This clone came up a few times. The chain is built from TRBV18 and TRBJ1-5; D remains ambiguous. Per germline, CDR1 KGHSH and CDR2 LQKENI. V was trimmed by 6 bases and J by 5 bases, leaving 17 bases between them. There are 15 residues in the CDR3. The CDR3 DNA is TGTGCCAGCTCTCCTATCCCACCGCGAGATCAGCCCCAGCATTTT. It encodes CASSPIPPRDQPQHF. The full variable domain, its missing parts supplied by reference TRBV18 and TRBJ1-5, is NAGVMQNPRHLVRRRGQEARLRCSPMKGHSHVYWYRQLPEEGLKFMVYLQKENIIDESGMPKERFSAEFPKEGPSILRIQQVVRGDSAAYFCASSPIPPRDQPQHFGDGTRLSIL.

With regard to this clone: The sample contains more than one DNA sequence encoding this CDR3. This rearrangement joins TRBV7-3 to TRBJ2-1; 9 bases fit TRBD2. The CDR3 contains 14 residues. J gave up 6 bases and V 4 bases, and 4 bases lay outside the gene matches. Germline V lookup: CDR1 SGHTA, CDR2 FQGTGA. The chain's CDR3 is CASSSGTSPNEQFF. The CDR3 DNA sequence: TGTGCCAGCAGCTCAGGGACTAGCCCCAATGAGCAGTTCTTC.

V usage is TRBV7-6 and J usage is TRBJ2-7, with D possibly called TRBD1 or TRBD2 (5 bases each). The germline V and J ends were trimmed by 5 bases and 2 bases, with 19 bases remaining between them. The CDR3 runs to 16 residues. Germline V gives CDR1 SGHVS, CDR2 FNYEAQ. The DNA of the CDR3 is TGTGCCAGCAGCGCGAGGGCCGGGACCCGACCCTACGAGCAGTACTTC. It is translated as CASSARAGTRPYEQYF. The full variable domain, its missing parts supplied by reference TRBV7-6 and TRBJ2-7, is GAGVSQSPRYKVTKRGQDVALRCDPISGHVSLYWYRQALGQGPEFLTYFNYEAQQDKSGLPNDRFSAERPEGSISTLTIQRTEQRDSAMYRCASSARAGTRPYEQYFGPGTRLTVT.

V is TRBV7-7 and J is TRBJ2-2; 11 nucleotides align to TRBD2. The length of the CDR3 is 20 residues. J lost 3 bases, V lost 5 bases, and 17 bases had no gene match. CDR1 is SSHAT and CDR2 is FNYEAQ in the germline V gene (reference sequence). DNA for the CDR3: TGTGCCAGCAGCCCAGCCCTGGGACTAGCGGCTTTGGCGGACACCGGGGAGCTGTTTTTT. As protein: CASSPALGLAALADTGELFF.